The clone carrying this TCR beta chain occurred a few times. The data originate from a study of T-cell memory formation after mild COVID-19. Overall study: Largely, the TCR clusters proved donor specific.

The junction had 4 bases not matched to a gene; V was cut back by 0 bases and J by 3 bases. The CDR3 runs to 15 residues. Per germline, CDR1 SGDLS and CDR2 YYNGEE. TCRdb re-derived calls from the 5' RACE reads in MiXCR, one entry per CDR3 protein. The table shows around 430,000 distinct CDR3 sequences, with roughly 15% occurring only once. This sequence was found in a man younger than 35 who had mild COVID-19 (a few samples of this study predate the infection). Cell type and time point are not known. J is TRBJ2-3 and V is TRBV9, with TRBD1 identical over 7 bases. Sequencing used PBMCs or a T cell subset sorted from them (not recorded which). CDR3 in amino acids: CASSVDRGNTDTQYF. DNA for the CDR3: TGTGCCAGCAGCGTAGACAGGGGCAATACAGATACGCAGTATTTT.